These T cell receptor beta chains were read from a single sample in a study of shared clonotypes between healthy human individuals. Here immunoSEQ multiplex PCR was the method, and the copy in TCRdb shows in-frame clones only, minus some. The table shows a few million clones, with just over 90% occurring only once. The source material was naive CD4+ T cells from PBMCs. The receptors derive from a man aged 18-30 years in good health. Some clones in this sample may be carry-over from other donors' samples. Both conserved end residues are part of each CDR3. A D gene is named only where the DNA matches it firmly. Only some rows state a clone size, as once, few, many or a class for expanded clones.

TRBJ2-1 | NA | TRBV6-5 | NA | TGTGCCAGCAGCACGGGCCTCATTGGGGGGAATGAGCAGTTCTTC | CASSTGLIGGNEQFF
TRBJ2-1 | NA | TRBV5-4 | TRBD1 | TGTGCCAGCAGCTTAGGGGGGACAGGGGATGAGCAGTTCTTC | CASSLGGTGDEQFF
TRBJ1-4 | once | TRBV5-1 | NA | TGCGCCAGCAGCTGGGACATCCGTAATGAAAAACTGTTTTTT | CASSWDIRNEKLFF
TRBJ2-2 | NA | TRBV28 | NA | TGTGCCAGCAGTCCCGAGACTCCCACCGGGGAGCTGTTTTTT | CASSPETPTGELFF
TRBJ1-5 | NA | TRBV27 | NA | TGTGCCAGCAGTTTAAATACAGGGAATCAGCCCCAGCATTTT | CASSLNTGNQPQHF
TRBJ1-1 | NA | TRBV7-3 | NA | TGTGCCAGCAGCACCCAGGGGTCGGGCACTGAAGCTTTCTTT | CASSTQGSGTEAFF
TRBJ2-3 | NA | TRBV5-6 | NA | TGTGCCAGCAGCGAAGCGCTCCGCACAGATACGCAGTATTTT | CASSEALRTDTQYF
TRBJ1-2 | once | TRBV6-1 | TRBD1 | TGTGCCAGCAGTGAAGGGACAGGGTGGTATGGCTACACCTTC | CASSEGTGWYGYTF
TRBJ2-1 | NA | TRBV29-1 | TRBD2 | TGCAGCGCCCTGAGCGGGAGAGGCTACAATGAGCAGTTCTTC | CSALSGRGYNEQFF
TRBJ1-1 | NA | TRBV28 | TRBD1 | TGTGCCAGCAGTCTTCCAGGGGGGGGCAGTACTGAAGCTTTCTTT | CASSLPGGGSTEAFF
TRBJ1-4 | NA | TRBV25-1 | TRBD1 | TGTGCCAGCAGTGCCCAGGGGGGGGATGAAAAACTGTTTTTT | CASSAQGGDEKLFF
TRBJ1-1 | NA | TRBV6-1 | NA | TGTGCCAGCAGTGAAATACCAGACATTAACACTGAAGCTTTCTTT | CASSEIPDINTEAFF
TRBJ2-5 | NA | TRBV5-1 | NA | TGCGCCAGCAGCCTGACGGTCGGGCAAGAGACCCAGTACTTC | CASSLTVGQETQYF
TRBJ1-5 | few | TRBV30 | TRBD1 | TGTGCCTGGAGTTCAGGGGGCTGGATTCAGCCCCAGCATTTT | CAWSSGGWIQPQHF
TRBJ2-2 | NA | TRBV28 | TRBD1 | TGTGCCAGCCTTACACAGGGGCCCCCGAACACCGGGGAGCTGTTTTTT | CASLTQGPPNTGELFF
TRBJ1-2 | NA | TRBV6-4 | NA | TGTGCCAGCAGTGAAGGGGCGGGACCGGGCTATGGCTACACCTTC | CASSEGAGPGYGYTF
TRBJ1-4 | NA | TRBV5-1 | NA | TGCGCCAGCAGCTCGGGTCGGGAAGGCGGTAATGAAAAACTGTTTTTT | CASSSGREGGNEKLFF
TRBJ1-4 | NA | TRBV28 | NA | TGTGCCAGCAGCTCCGCAGGCCCAAATGAAAAACTGTTTTTT | CASSSAGPNEKLFF
TRBJ2-6 | NA | TRBV4-3 | NA | TGCGCCAGCCGTCAGTCTGGGGCCAACGTCCTGACTTTC | CASRQSGANVLTF
TRBJ1-1 | NA | TRBV28 | NA | TGTGCCAGCAGTCAAAGTTCTGAAGCTTTCTTT | CASSQSSEAFF
TRBJ2-3 | NA | TRBV7-3 | NA | TGTGCCAGCAGCTTAAAATCTTTGGCGGGGTTCACAGATACGCAGTATTTT | CASSLKSLAGFTDTQYF
TRBJ2-1 | NA | TRBV5-1 | TRBD2 | TGCGCCAGCAGCCTAGGGACTAGCGGCAATTACAATGAGCAGTTCTTC | CASSLGTSGNYNEQFF
TRBJ2-1 | once | TRBV9 | NA | TGTGCCAGCAGCGTCCGAGAGGGTGAGCAGTTCTTC | CASSVREGEQFF
TRBJ2-6 | NA | TRBV9 | NA | TGTGCCAGCGCAGGGGACTCTGGGGCCAACGTCCTGACTTTC | CASAGDSGANVLTF
TRBJ1-1 | NA | TRBV9 | NA | TGTGCCAGCAGCGTTACGGCAGGGAACACTGAAGCTTTCTTT | CASSVTAGNTEAFF
TRBJ1-3 | NA | TRBV15 | NA | TGTGCCACCAGCAGAGATATTGTGGGGTCCGGAAACACCATATATTTT | CATSRDIVGSGNTIYF
TRBJ1-2 | few | TRBV9 | NA | TGTGCCAGCAGCTCCTATCCCAACAGCGGCTACACCTTC | CASSSYPNSGYTF
TRBJ1-2 | NA | TRBV5-4 | NA | TGTGCCAGCAGCTCGCGGGACAAAAACTATGGCTACACCTTC | CASSSRDKNYGYTF
TRBJ2-7 | NA | TRBV27 | TRBD2 | TGTGCCAGCAGTTTCAAGGGACTAGCGTCCTACGAGCAGTACTTC | CASSFKGLASYEQYF
TRBJ2-7 | NA | TRBV14 | NA | TGTGCCAGCAGCCAAGATTTTGTCCACGAGCAGTACTTC | CASSQDFVHEQYF
TRBJ2-2 | NA | TRBV11-2 | NA | TGTGCCAGCAGCTTCTGGACGAACACCGGGGAGCTGTTTTTT | CASSFWTNTGELFF
TRBJ2-2 | NA | TRBV7-9 | NA | TGTGCCAGCACCACTAACGGGGCGAACACCGGGGAGCTGTTTTTT | CASTTNGANTGELFF
TRBJ1-1 | NA | TRBV10-3 | NA | TGTGCCACCAACCGGGACACTAACACTGAAGCTTTCTTT | CATNRDTNTEAFF
TRBJ2-3 | NA | TRBV6-5 | NA | TGTGCCAGCAGGCAGAGTGGCCTTTATACGCAGTATTTT | CASRQSGLYTQYF
TRBJ2-3 | NA | TRBV7-3 | NA | TGTGCCAGCAGCTTCTTTAGGACAGATACGCAGTATTTT | CASSFFRTDTQYF
TRBJ2-6 | NA | TRBV5-1 | NA | TGCGCCAGCAGCCTGACCCCCTCTGGGGCCAACGTCCTGACTTTC | CASSLTPSGANVLTF
TRBJ2-2 | once | TRBV4-1 | TRBD2 | TGCGCCAGCAGCCAAGGACTAGCGGGCGTCACCGGGGAGCTGTTTTTT | CASSQGLAGVTGELFF
TRBJ1-5 | NA | TRBV18 | TRBD1 | TGTGCCAGCTCACTGGAAAGACAGGGATCGGGGCAGCCCCAGCATTTT | CASSLERQGSGQPQHF
TRBJ2-5 | NA | TRBV5-1 | TRBD2 | TGCGCCAGCAGCCCAGGGACTAGCGGGATGCAAGAGACCCAGTACTTC | CASSPGTSGMQETQYF
TRBJ2-6 | NA | TRBV25-1 | NA | TGTGCCAGCAGCGAACATGCGGGGGCGCCTTCTGGGGCCAACGTCCTGACTTTC | CASSEHAGAPSGANVLTF